This TCR beta chain stems from a study of early T cells in non-severe SARS-CoV-2 infection. The wider study: Sequenced material consisted of bulk RNA (from unsorted whole blood), and chains were unpaired.

Remarks on this clonotype: What it binds is unknown.

V lost 6 bases and J lost 0; bases outside the gene matches: 5. The CDR3 totals 15 residues. Germline-derived CDR1 and CDR2 are SNHLY and FYNNEI. Each single cDNA molecule received a unique molecular identifier. TCRdb itself ran the 5' RACE reads through MiXCR, one entry per CDR3 protein. The sample has about 98,000 distinct CDR3 sequences; about an eighth are singletons. Broader study findings: Matching results from VDJdb favored anti-spike CD8 responses, leaving private and CD4 specificities undetected.

This TCR derives from an adult who was a healthcare worker with PCR-confirmed SARS-CoV-2 infection or an uninfected control (not recorded which). Sequencing input: whole blood. This rearrangement joins TRBV2 to TRBJ1-3; 7 bases are a match to TRBD1. CDR3 nucleotide sequence: TGTGCCAGCAGGGGACAGTCTATCTCTGGAAACACCATATATTTT. Its protein is CASRGQSISGNTIYF.